This is a list of T cell receptor beta chains from one sample in a study of shared clonotypes between healthy human individuals. Profiling relied on immunoSEQ multiplex PCR, and the TCRdb table lists in-frame clones only, not all of them. The table shows over a million clones, with roughly 96% occurring only once. The sequenced sample was naive CD4+ T cells sorted from blood. These receptors were collected from a man under 40 in good health. CDR3s include the opening cysteine and the closing phenylalanine or tryptophan. A D gene is named only where the DNA matches it firmly. The size of a clone is reported for some rows only, either as once, few or many, or as a class for expanded clones.

>13|TRBV6-5|TRBJ2-1|.|.
TGTGCCAGCAGTCTAGACTCATACAATGAGCAGTTCTTC
CASSLDSYNEQFF
>20|TRBV10-1|TRBJ2-2|.|TRBD2
TGCGCCAGCAGCGACCTTCCCGGGACTAGCAGTAGGGGAAACACCGGGGAGCTGTTTTTT
CASSDLPGTSSRGNTGELFF
>15|TRBV5-1|TRBJ2-2|.|TRBD1
TGCGCCAGCAGCCGAGAATCGGGACAGCCCGGGGAGCTGTTTTTT
CASSRESGQPGELFF
>16|TRBV7-9|TRBJ1-3|.|.
TGTGCCAGCAGCTTATACCTCGCCAGTTCTGGAAACACCATATATTTT
CASSLYLASSGNTIYF
>13|TRBV2|TRBJ1-5|.|.
TGTGCCGCCTCAAAAGGGGCGGAACAGCCCCAGCATTTT
CAASKGAEQPQHF
>17|TRBV7-8|TRBJ2-7|.|TRBD2
TGTGCCAGCAGCTTAGCGGTCGGTGGGACTAGCGCATCCGAGCAGTACTTC
CASSLAVGGTSASEQYF
>17|TRBV18|TRBJ1-6|.|TRBD1
TGTGCCAGCTCACCACTGGGACAGACCTCCTATAATTCACCCCTCCACTTT
CASSPLGQTSYNSPLHF
>15|TRBV19|TRBJ2-7|.|.
TGTGCCAGTAGTAGAAGCGGGACAGCACCCTACGAGCAGTACTTC
CASSRSGTAPYEQYF
>16|TRBV27|TRBJ2-7|once|.
TGTGCCAGCAGCGCCCATATGGGGGTAAGGGCCTACGAGCAGTACTTC
CASSAHMGVRAYEQYF
>16|TRBV12-5|TRBJ1-4|.|TRBD1
TGTGCTAGTGGACAGGGGGCGCGATATCTTTGTGAAAAACTGTTTTTT
CASGQGARYLCEKLFF
>13|TRBV2|TRBJ2-3|.|.
TGTGCCAGCAGTAACACAGGGCCCGCGACGCAGTATTTT
CASSNTGPATQYF
>16|TRBV5-4|TRBJ1-1|.|.
TGTGCCAGCAGCTTGGACGGGGGGGCATCGACCACTGAAGCTTTCTTT
CASSLDGGASTTEAFF